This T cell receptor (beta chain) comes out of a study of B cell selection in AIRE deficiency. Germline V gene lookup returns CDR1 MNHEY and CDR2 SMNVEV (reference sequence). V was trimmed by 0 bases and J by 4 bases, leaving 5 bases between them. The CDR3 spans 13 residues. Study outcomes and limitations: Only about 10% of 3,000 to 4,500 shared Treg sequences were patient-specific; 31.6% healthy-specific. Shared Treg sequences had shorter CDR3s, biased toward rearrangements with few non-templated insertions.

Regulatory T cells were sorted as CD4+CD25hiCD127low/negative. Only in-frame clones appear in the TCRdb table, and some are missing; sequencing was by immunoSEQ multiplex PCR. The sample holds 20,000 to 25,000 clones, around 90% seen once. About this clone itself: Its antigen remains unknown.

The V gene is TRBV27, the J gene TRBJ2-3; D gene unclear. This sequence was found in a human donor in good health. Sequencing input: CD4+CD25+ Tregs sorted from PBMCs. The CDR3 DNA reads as TGTGCCAGCAGTTTATCCTCCGCAGATACGCAGTATTTT. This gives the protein CASSLSSADTQYF.